The source of this TCR beta chain is a study of blood T cell repertoires in COVID-19. In the original workflow: Nucleated cell counts were estimated from reference gene primer amplification. Sequenced by immunoSEQ multiplex PCR; TCRdb stores in-frame clones only, minus some. V and J calls and clone size are those listed in that table; D and trimming were worked out from the DNA. The repertoire has about 40,000 clones, around 90% of them found once; the top ten carry approximately 10%. Trimming at V came to 4 bases and at J to 7 bases, leaving 11 bases not matched to a gene. Germline loops: CDR1 MNHNS, CDR2 SASEGT. This CDR3 comprises 16 residues.

The chain carries TRBV6-1 and TRBJ1-5, with TRBD1 matching over 9 bases. This clonotype was sampled from a woman in her 70s with acute or convalescent COVID-19. Material for sequencing was peripheral blood. The CDR3 is CASSVDRDRVGQPQHF. The CDR3 DNA sequence: TGTGCCAGCAGTGTCGATCGGGACAGGGTAGGACAGCCCCAGCATTTT.